This T cell receptor (beta chain) was observed in a study of T-cell memory formation after mild COVID-19. About the study: Largely, TCR clusters stayed within a single donor. Study outcomes and limitations: Clones that contracted from day 15 to 85 had balanced CD4/CD8; later expanders were CD4+ biased. Still unconfirmed is whether the second-wave clones peaking on day 37 recognized SARS-CoV-2. Researchers report contracting CD4+ clones mostly in CM and EM, with CD8+ clones in EMRA.

As for this clonotype: Its antigen is unidentified.

The germline CDR1 and CDR2 sequences are MGHRA and YSYEKL. CDR3 size: 14 residues. V was trimmed by 1 base and J by 6 bases, leaving 13 bases between them. One entry per CDR3 protein, called by TCRdb with MiXCR from the 5' RACE reads. The sample contains some 320,000 distinct CDR3 sequences, 14% of which appear only once. The V gene is TRBV4-1, the J gene TRBJ2-7; D is uncertain. This clonotype originated in a man aged 18-30 years who had mild COVID-19 (a few samples of this study predate the infection). Cell type and time point are not known. Sample: PBMCs or a T cell subset sorted from them (not recorded which). CDR3 bases: TGCGCCAGCAGCCAAGCGTCGCCGGTCGGCGAGCAGTACTTC. Its protein is CASSQASPVGEQYF.